This TCR beta chain emerged from a study of shared clonotypes between healthy human individuals. The method was immunoSEQ multiplex PCR; TCRdb's version includes in-frame clones alone and lacks a portion of them. Of about 2 million clones detected, about 95% appear once; the ten largest clones hold around 1.2%. In the naive CD8 group, cells lacked CD45RO and were positively selected for CCR7, so terminally differentiated effector memory CD45RA+ cells were left out. Sequenced sample: naive CD8+ T cells sorted from blood. This sequence originates from a man between 18 and 29 years old in good health.

CDR3 sequence reads: CASSLGDRGHSYEQYF. The CDR3 region has the DNA TGTGCCAGCAGCTTAGGGGACAGGGGCCACTCCTACGAGCAGTACTTC. The rearrangement links TRBV7-6 to TRBJ2-7; 10 nucleotides match TRBD1. Germline CDR1 SGHVS, CDR2 FNYEAQ. After removal of 1 base from V and 0 bases from J, the junction contained 3 bases not matched to a gene. The CDR3 has 16 residues.